The 3 T cell receptor beta chains given below trace back to one sample, sequenced in a study of quantifying T cell responses using KT2 cells. In the study overall: TCR alpha and beta constant-region primers primed reverse transcription of RNA.

A single-stranded UMI oligo with SP2 sequence was ligated to cDNA 3' ends. First-round PCR used three to five cycles and beta primers RC1.1 and RC1.2 covering TRBC1 and TRBC2. MiXCR was run by TCRdb on the UMI-ligation and nested PCR reads, yielding one entry per CDR3 protein. Found here are 50,000 to 70,000 distinct CDR3 sequences, roughly an eighth of them singletons; the top ten hold roughly 9%. The sequenced sample consisted of PBMCs spiked with cells of the T cell clone KT2. The receptors originated from a human donor.

In this sample, this clonotype turned up a few times. The chain joins TRBV7-9 to TRBJ1-3; 7 bases fit TRBD1. Germline V CDR1 and CDR2: SEHNR, FQNEAQ (reference sequence). Trimming cost V 0 bases and J 0 bases; bases outside gene matches: 8. The CDR3 is 18 residues long. As DNA, the CDR3 is TGTGCCAGCAGCTTAGCGGGGCGACAGGGTCACTCTGGAAACACCATATATTTT. This translates into CASSLAGRQGHSGNTIYF.

This clonotype was seen a few times. The chain employs TRBV6-5 and TRBJ2-1, with D possibly TRBD2 on 6 matching bases. CDR3 length: 14 residues. CDR1 is MNHEY and CDR2 is SVGAGI in the germline V gene. V lost 2 bases, J lost 6 bases, and 11 bases lay in between. The CDR3 DNA follows: TGTGCCAGCAGTTACCGGGACTGGGGCAATGAGCAGTTCTTC. This codes for CASSYRDWGNEQFF.

V and J are TRBV6-2 or TRBV6-3 and TRBJ1-5; D unclear. The germline V and J ends were trimmed by 5 bases and 6 bases, with 17 bases remaining between them. The CDR3 runs to 15 residues. Germline loops: CDR1 MNHEY, CDR2 SVGEGT. The DNA for the CDR3 is TGTGCCAGCAGTAACCCTTTCGATTACGCTCAGCCCCAGCATTTT. Its translation: CASSNPFDYAQPQHF.